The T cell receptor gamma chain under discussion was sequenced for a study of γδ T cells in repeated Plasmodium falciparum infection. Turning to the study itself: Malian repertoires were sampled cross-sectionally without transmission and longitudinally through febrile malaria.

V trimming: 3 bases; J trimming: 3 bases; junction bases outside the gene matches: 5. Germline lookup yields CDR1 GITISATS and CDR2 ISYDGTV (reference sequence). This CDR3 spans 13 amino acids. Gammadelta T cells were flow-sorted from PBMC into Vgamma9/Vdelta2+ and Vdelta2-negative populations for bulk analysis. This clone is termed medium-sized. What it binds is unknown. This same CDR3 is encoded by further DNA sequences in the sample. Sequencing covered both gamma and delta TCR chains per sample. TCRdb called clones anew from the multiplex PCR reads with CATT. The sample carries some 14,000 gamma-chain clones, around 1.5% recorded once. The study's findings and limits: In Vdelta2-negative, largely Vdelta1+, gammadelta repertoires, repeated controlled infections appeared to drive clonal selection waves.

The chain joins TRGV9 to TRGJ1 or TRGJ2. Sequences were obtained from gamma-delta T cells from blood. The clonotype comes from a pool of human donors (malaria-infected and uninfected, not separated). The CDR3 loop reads CALWEPSYYKKLF. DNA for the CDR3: TGTGCCTTGTGGGAGCCTTCTTATTATAAGAAACTCTTT.